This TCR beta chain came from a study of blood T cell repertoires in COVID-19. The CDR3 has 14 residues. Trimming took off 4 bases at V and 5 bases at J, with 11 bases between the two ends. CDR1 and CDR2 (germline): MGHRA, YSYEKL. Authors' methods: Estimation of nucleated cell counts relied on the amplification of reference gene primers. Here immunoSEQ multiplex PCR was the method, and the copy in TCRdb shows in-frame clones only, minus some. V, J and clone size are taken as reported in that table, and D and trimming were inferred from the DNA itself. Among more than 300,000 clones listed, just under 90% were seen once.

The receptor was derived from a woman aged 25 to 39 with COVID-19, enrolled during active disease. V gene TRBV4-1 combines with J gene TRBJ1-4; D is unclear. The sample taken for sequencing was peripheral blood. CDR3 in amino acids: CASSPAAINEKLFF. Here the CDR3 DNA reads TGCGCCAGCAGCCCGGCAGCGATCAATGAAAAACTGTTTTTT.